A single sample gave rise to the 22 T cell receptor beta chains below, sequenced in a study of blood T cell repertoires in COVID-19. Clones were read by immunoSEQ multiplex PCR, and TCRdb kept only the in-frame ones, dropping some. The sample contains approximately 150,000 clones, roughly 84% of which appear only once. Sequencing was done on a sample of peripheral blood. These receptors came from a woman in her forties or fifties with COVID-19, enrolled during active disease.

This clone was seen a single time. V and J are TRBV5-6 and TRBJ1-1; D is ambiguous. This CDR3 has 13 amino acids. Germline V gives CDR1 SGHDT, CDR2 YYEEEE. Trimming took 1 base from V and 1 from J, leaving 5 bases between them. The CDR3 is CASSLTENTEAFF. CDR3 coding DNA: TGTGCCAGCAGCTTGACTGAGAACACTGAAGCTTTCTTT.

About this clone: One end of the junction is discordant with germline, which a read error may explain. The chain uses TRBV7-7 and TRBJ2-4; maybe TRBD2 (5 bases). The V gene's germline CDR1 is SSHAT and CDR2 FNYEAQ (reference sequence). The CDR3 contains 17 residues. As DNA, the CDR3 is TGTGCTAGCAGCTTAGAATGGTACACGGGGGCCAAAAACATTCAGTACTTC. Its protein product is CASSLEWYTGAKNIQYF. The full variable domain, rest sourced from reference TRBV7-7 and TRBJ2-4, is GAGVSQSPRYKVTKRGQDVTLRCDPISSHATLYWYQQALGQGPEFLTYFNYEAQPDKSGLPSDRFSAERPEGSISTLTIQRTEQRDSAMYRCASSLEWYTGAKNIQYFGAGTRLSVL.

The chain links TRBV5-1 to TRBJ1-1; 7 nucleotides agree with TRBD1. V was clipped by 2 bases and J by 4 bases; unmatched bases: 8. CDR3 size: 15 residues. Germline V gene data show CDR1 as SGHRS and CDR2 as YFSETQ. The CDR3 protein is CASSLVQGRGTEAFF. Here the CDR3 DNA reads TGCGCCAGCAGCTTAGTACAGGGGCGCGGCACTGAAGCTTTCTTT.

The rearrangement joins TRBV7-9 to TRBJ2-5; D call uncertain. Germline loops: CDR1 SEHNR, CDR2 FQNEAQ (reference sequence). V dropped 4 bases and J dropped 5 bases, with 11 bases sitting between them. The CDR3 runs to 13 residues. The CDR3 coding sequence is TGTGCCAGCAGCTCCCGGGTTCGCGAGACCCAGTACTTC. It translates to CASSSRVRETQYF.

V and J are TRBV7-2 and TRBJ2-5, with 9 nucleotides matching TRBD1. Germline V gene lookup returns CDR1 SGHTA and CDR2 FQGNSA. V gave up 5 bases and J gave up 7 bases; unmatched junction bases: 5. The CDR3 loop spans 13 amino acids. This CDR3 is CASSGDREGTQYF. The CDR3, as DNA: TGTGCCAGCAGCGGGGACAGGGAAGGGACCCAGTACTTC.

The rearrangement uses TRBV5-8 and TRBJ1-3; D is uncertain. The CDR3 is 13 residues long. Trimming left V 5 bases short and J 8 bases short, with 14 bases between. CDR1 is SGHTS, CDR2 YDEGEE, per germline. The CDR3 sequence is CASSLGLSDTIYF. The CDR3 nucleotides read TGTGCCAGCAGTCTAGGACTTTCGGACACCATATATTTT. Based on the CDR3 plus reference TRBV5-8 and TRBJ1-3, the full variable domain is EAGVTQSPTHLIKTRGQQATLRCSPISGHTSVYWYQQALGLGLQFLLWYDEGEERNRGNFPPRFSGRQFPNYSSELNVNALELEDSALYLCASSLGLSDTIYFGEGSWLTVV.

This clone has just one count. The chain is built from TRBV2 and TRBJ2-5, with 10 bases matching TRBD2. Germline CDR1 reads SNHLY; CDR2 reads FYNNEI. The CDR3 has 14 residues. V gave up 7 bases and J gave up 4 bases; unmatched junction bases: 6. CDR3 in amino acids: CASTRAGGIETQYF. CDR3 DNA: TGTGCCAGCACCCGAGCGGGAGGGATAGAGACCCAGTACTTC.

In nucleotides, the CDR3 is TGTGCCAGCAGCCAAGATGGGGGGAAGAGCTCCTACGAGCAGTACTTC. Translation gives CASSQDGGKSSYEQYF. The chain has TRBV3-1 (or the pseudogene TRBV3-2) and TRBJ2-7, with D possibly matching TRBD2 (6 bases). Germline-derived CDR1 and CDR2 are LGHDT and YNNKEL (reference sequence). V was trimmed by 0 bases and J by 0 bases, leaving 12 bases between them. The CDR3 spans 16 residues.

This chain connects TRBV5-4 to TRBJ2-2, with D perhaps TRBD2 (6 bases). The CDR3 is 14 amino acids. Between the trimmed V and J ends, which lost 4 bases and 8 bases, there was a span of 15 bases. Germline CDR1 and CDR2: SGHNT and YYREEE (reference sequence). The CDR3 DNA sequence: TGTGCCAGCAGCCCTCAGGTGGGGGGTGGGGAGCTGTTTTTT. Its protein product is CASSPQVGGGELFF.

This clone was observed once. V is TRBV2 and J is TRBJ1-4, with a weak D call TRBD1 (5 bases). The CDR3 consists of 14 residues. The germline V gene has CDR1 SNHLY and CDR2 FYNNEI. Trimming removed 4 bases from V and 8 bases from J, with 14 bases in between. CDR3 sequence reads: CASSVSRVGEKLFF. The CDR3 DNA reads TGTGCCAGCAGTGTATCCAGGGTTGGGGAAAAACTGTTTTTT.

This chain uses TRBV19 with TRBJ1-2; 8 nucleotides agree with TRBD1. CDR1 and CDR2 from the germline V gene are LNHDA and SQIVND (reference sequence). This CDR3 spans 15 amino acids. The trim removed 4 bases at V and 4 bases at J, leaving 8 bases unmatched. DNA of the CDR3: TGTGCCAGTAGTACCGACAGGGGAGTGGGCTATGGCTACACCTTC. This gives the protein CASSTDRGVGYGYTF.

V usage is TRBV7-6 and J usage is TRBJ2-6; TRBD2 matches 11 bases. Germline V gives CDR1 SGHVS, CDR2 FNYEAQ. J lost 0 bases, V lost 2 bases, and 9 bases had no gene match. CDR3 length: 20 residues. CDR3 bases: TGTGCCAGCAGCTTATTTAGCCTAGCGGGGGGAGGCTCTGGGGCCAACGTCCTGACTTTC. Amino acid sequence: CASSLFSLAGGGSGANVLTF. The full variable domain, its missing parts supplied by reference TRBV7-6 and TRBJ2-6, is GAGVSQSPRYKVTKRGQDVALRCDPISGHVSLYWYRQALGQGPEFLTYFNYEAQQDKSGLPNDRFSAERPEGSISTLTIQRTEQRDSAMYRCASSLFSLAGGGSGANVLTFGAGSRLTVL.

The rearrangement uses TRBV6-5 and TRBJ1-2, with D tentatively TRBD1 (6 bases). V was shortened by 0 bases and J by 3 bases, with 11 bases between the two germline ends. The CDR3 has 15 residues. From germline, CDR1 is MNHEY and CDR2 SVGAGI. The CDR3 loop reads CASSYSRAGDYGYTF. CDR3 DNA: TGTGCCAGCAGTTACTCGAGGGCAGGGGACTATGGCTACACCTTC.

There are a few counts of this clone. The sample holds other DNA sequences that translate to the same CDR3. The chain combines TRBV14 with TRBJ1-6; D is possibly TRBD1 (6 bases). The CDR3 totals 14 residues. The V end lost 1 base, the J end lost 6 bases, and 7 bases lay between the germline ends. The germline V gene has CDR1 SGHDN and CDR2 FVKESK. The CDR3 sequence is CASSQGTANSPLHF. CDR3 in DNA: TGTGCCAGCAGCCAAGGGACAGCTAATTCACCCCTCCACTTT.

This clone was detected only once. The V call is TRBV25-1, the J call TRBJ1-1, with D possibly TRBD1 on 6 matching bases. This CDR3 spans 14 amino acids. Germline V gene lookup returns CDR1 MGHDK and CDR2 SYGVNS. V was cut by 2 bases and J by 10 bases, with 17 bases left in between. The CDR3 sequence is CASSELHTGGGAFF. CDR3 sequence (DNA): TGTGCCAGCAGTGAACTACATACGGGAGGGGGAGCTTTCTTT.

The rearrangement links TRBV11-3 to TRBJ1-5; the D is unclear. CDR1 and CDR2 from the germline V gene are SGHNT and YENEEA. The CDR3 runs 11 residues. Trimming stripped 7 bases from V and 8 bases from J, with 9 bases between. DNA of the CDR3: TGTGCCAGCACCCGCCGGGAGCCCCAGCATTTT. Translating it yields CASTRREPQHF.

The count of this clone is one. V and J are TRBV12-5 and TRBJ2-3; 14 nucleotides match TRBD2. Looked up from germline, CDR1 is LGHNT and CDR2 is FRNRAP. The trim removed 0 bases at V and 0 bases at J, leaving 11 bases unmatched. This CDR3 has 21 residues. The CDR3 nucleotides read TGTGCTAGTGGTTTGGTGTCGTCCGGACTAGCGGGGGGCTCTAGCACAGATACGCAGTATTTT. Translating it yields CASGLVSSGLAGGSSTDTQYF.

Written as DNA, the CDR3 is TGTGCCAGCAGCCATCCCCAAGCGGGGGGGCCTGTAGATACGCAGTATTTT. Translating it yields CASSHPQAGGPVDTQYF. The chain is built from TRBV3-1 (or the pseudogene TRBV3-2) and TRBJ2-3, with TRBD2 identical over 10 bases. The CDR3 spans 17 residues. Trimming at V came to 3 bases and at J to 5 bases, leaving 11 bases not matched to a gene. Per the germline V gene, CDR1 is LGHDT and CDR2 is YNNKEL (reference sequence).

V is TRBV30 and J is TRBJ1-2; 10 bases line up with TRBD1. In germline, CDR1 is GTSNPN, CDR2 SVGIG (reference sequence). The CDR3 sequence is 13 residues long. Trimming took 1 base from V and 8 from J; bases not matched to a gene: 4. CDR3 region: CAWSGQGAEGYTF. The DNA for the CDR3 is TGTGCCTGGAGTGGACAGGGGGCTGAAGGCTACACCTTC.

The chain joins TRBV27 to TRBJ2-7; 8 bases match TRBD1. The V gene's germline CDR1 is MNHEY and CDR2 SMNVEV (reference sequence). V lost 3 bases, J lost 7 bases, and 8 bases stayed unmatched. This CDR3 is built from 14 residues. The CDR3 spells CASSFRDRGGEQYF. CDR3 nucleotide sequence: TGTGCCAGCAGTTTCCGCGACAGGGGAGGTGAGCAGTACTTC.

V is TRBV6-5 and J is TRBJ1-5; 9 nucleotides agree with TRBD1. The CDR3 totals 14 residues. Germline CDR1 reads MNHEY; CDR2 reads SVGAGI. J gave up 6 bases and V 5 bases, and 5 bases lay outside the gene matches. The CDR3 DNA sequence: TGTGCCAGCAGTCGACAGGGGGGGAGTCAGCCCCAGCATTTT. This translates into CASSRQGGSQPQHF.

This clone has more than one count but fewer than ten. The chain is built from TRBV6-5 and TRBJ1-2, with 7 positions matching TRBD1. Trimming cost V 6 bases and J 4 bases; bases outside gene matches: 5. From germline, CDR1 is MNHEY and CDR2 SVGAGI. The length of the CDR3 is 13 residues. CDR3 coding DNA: TGTGCCAGCAGCAACAGGGGTGGCTATGGCTACACCTTC. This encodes CASSNRGGYGYTF.